The clone carrying this TCR beta chain was counted many times. The record originates from a study of T cells in Graves' hyperthyroidism and ophthalmopathy. Across the study: Peripheral blood sampling occurred at initial diagnosis, before any treatment.

Graves' hyperthyroidism without ophthalmopathy progression within 18 months was termed stable. Uncontrolled infection, other autoimmune disease, pregnancy or lactation barred patients from enrollment. Amplification of TCR beta CDR3 regions was performed using RNA transcripts as template. The TCR CDR3 first-round RT-PCR relied on the HTBI primer set. TCRdb re-called the multiplex PCR reads with MiXCR, one entry per CDR3 protein. This sample carries 350,000 or so distinct CDR3 sequences, approximately 22% of them seen once, and the ten largest clones take 50%. Sequencing used blood. This sequence originates from a woman between 45 and 60 years old with Graves' hyperthyroidism.

CDR3 amino acids: CASSYPRGFSSYEQYF. The CDR3 DNA sequence: TGTGCCAGCAGCTATCCTAGGGGCTTTAGCTCCTACGAGCAGTACTTC. The rearrangement links TRBV28 to TRBJ2-7, with D perhaps matching TRBD1 (5 bases). The V gene lost 6 bases and the J gene lost 0 bases, with 18 bases spanning the gap. CDR3 length: 16 amino acids. Germline CDR1 is MDHEN and CDR2 is SYDVKM.